These T cell receptor beta chains were read from a single sample in a study of T-cell reconstitution after alpha-beta-depleted transplantation in children. TCRdb fed the PCR reads into MiXCR, producing one record per CDR3 protein. In the table there are 440,000 or so distinct CDR3 sequences, 43% of which are singletons. The sample in question was PBMCs, obtained before TCRalphabeta/CD19-depleted stem cell transplant. These receptors were obtained from a girl aged 2-10 years with aplastic anemia, due to receive a stem cell transplant. CDR3s include the opening cysteine and the closing phenylalanine or tryptophan. A D gene is named only where the DNA matches it firmly. Rows give clone size only sometimes, using once, few, many, or a class for an expanded clone.

v_call	d_call	clone_size	j_call	cdr3_aa	cdr3_nt
TRBV4-2	TRBD1	-	TRBJ2-3	CASSPQQGMGTDTQYF	TGTGCCAGCAGCCCCCAACAGGGGATGGGCACAGATACGCAGTATTTT
TRBV20-1	-	-	TRBJ2-7	CSAKPSYEQYF	TGCAGTGCTAAGCCTTCCTACGAGCAGTACTTC
TRBV6-2/TRBV6-3	-	-	TRBJ2-1	CASSYGPAASYNEQFF	TGTGCCAGCAGTTACGGTCCAGCGGCCTCCTACAATGAGCAGTTCTTC
TRBV25-1	TRBD1	few	TRBJ2-3	CASSGTGDLTDTQYF	TGTGCCAGCAGCGGGACAGGGGATCTCACAGATACGCAGTATTTT
TRBV7-2	TRBD2	once	TRBJ2-7	CASSLGLETDEQYF	TGTGCCAGCAGCCTTGGACTAGAGACCGACGAGCAGTACTTC
TRBV5-6	TRBD1	-	TRBJ2-3	CASRLTGQGADTQYF	TGTGCCAGCAGATTGACGGGACAGGGCGCAGATACGCAGTATTTT
TRBV2	TRBD2	few	TRBJ2-2	CASRGTSGRALDTGELFF	TGTGCCAGCAGGGGGACTAGCGGGAGGGCCTTGGACACCGGGGAGCTGTTTTTT
TRBV6-1	TRBD2	-	TRBJ2-2	CASRGGGGTGELFF	TGTGCCAGCCGGGGGGGAGGCGGGACCGGGGAGCTGTTTTTT
TRBV10-3	-	-	TRBJ1-3	CAISEPTRNTIYF	TGTGCCATCAGTGAGCCGACAAGAAACACCATATATTTT
TRBV6-5	-	-	TRBJ2-7	CASRKTGEQYF	TGTGCCAGCAGAAAGACCGGCGAGCAGTACTTC
TRBV5-1	TRBD2	many	TRBJ2-1	CASSLAASGRTYNEQFF	TGCGCCAGCAGCTTGGCGGCTAGCGGGAGGACCTACAATGAGCAGTTCTTC
TRBV7-8	TRBD1	-	TRBJ2-2	CASSHGQGAGTGELFF	TGTGCCAGCAGTCATGGACAGGGGGCGGGCACCGGGGAGCTGTTTTTT
TRBV9	-	few	TRBJ2-3	CASSVGANPTDTQYF	TGTGCCAGCAGCGTAGGCGCGAACCCCACAGATACGCAGTATTTT
TRBV6-1	-	-	TRBJ1-2	CASSAGSEGYTF	TGTGCCAGCAGTGCCGGGTCCGAAGGCTACACCTTC
TRBV6-5	-	-	TRBJ2-5	CASSYSRVETQYF	TGTGCCAGCAGTTACTCGAGAGTTGAGACCCAGTACTTC
TRBV5-1	TRBD2	many	TRBJ2-1	CASSLVSGRVGEQFF	TGCGCCAGCAGCTTGGTTAGCGGGAGAGTAGGTGAGCAGTTCTTC
TRBV29-1	-	once	TRBJ2-7	CSVREGDYEQYF	TGCAGCGTGCGTGAAGGGGATTACGAGCAGTACTTC
TRBV6-5	TRBD1	-	TRBJ2-2	CASSYDAGTGTGELFF	TGTGCCAGCAGTTATGATGCGGGGACAGGGACCGGGGAGCTGTTTTTT
TRBV9	TRBD2	few	TRBJ2-3	CASSVEGREGSDTQYF	TGTGCCAGCAGCGTCGAGGGGCGGGAGGGGTCAGATACGCAGTATTTT
TRBV20-1	TRBD2	many	TRBJ2-3	CSAPAYGGRPDTQYF	TGCAGTGCTCCAGCCTACGGCGGGAGGCCAGATACGCAGTATTTT
TRBV24-1	TRBD1	many	TRBJ2-2	CATSDSAGGNTGELFF	TGTGCCACCAGTGATTCCGCAGGGGGGAACACCGGGGAGCTGTTTTTT
TRBV7-3	-	-	TRBJ2-3	CASSLNPGAQGTDTQYF	TGTGCCAGCAGCTTAAACCCCGGGGCCCAGGGCACAGATACGCAGTATTTT
TRBV29-1	TRBD2	-	TRBJ2-5	CSVRAVSGSPRETQYF	TGCAGCGTTCGGGCGGTTAGCGGGAGTCCTCGAGAGACCCAGTACTTC
TRBV20-1	TRBD1	few	TRBJ1-3	CSAVDRGSGNTIYF	TGCAGTGCTGTAGACAGGGGCTCTGGAAACACCATATATTTT
TRBV4-2	-	once	TRBJ2-3	CASSQERLTGLTDTQYF	TGTGCCAGCAGCCAAGAGCGCCTCACGGGGCTCACAGATACGCAGTATTTT
TRBV29-1	TRBD1	-	TRBJ1-1	CSVVGQGVAEAFF	TGCAGCGTTGTTGGGCAGGGGGTCGCTGAAGCTTTCTTT
TRBV5-1	-	many	TRBJ2-5	CASSSGRGQETQYF	TGCGCCAGCAGCTCGGGAAGGGGGCAAGAGACCCAGTACTTC
TRBV28	-	-	TRBJ2-3	CASSLPRGADTQYF	TGTGCCAGCAGTTTACCCAGGGGCGCAGATACGCAGTATTTT
TRBV4-2	TRBD2	-	TRBJ2-7	CASSPLEAGGPLDEQYF	TGTGCCAGCAGCCCTCTCGAGGCGGGAGGGCCTTTGGACGAGCAGTACTTC
TRBV20-1	-	-	TRBJ2-3	CSASRKDTQYF	TGCAGTGCTAGTCGGAAAGACACGCAGTATTTT
TRBV27	-	many	TRBJ2-1	CASSPRDLSADEQFF	TGTGCCAGCAGTCCCCGCGATTTGAGCGCCGATGAGCAGTTCTTC
TRBV10-3	TRBD1	-	TRBJ2-7	CATQTGTGEGEQYF	TGTGCCACCCAAACCGGGACAGGGGAGGGCGAGCAGTACTTC
TRBV29-1	TRBD2	-	TRBJ2-1	CSVDSSGTGGEQFF	TGCAGCGTTGATTCTAGCGGGACGGGAGGGGAGCAGTTCTTC
TRBV20-1	TRBD2	many	TRBJ2-7	CSAYSAGAIYDEQYF	TGCAGTGCTTATTCAGCGGGAGCCATCTATGACGAGCAGTACTTC
TRBV28	-	-	TRBJ1-2	CASSSGAGAWGYTF	TGTGCCAGCAGTTCCGGGGCAGGGGCTTGGGGCTACACCTTC
TRBV4-1	-	-	TRBJ2-7	CASSQGSLSKDEQYF	TGCGCCAGCAGCCAAGGAAGTTTATCCAAGGACGAGCAGTACTTC
TRBV4-1	-	-	TRBJ2-2	CASSRPDAGTGELFF	TGCGCCAGCAGCCGACCGGACGCCGGCACCGGGGAGCTGTTTTTT
TRBV15	TRBD2	few	TRBJ2-3	CATSRDGLAGGPRTDTQYF	TGTGCCACCAGCAGGGACGGACTAGCGGGAGGGCCCCGCACAGATACGCAGTATTTT
TRBV28	-	-	TRBJ2-3	CASSPPFGPRDTQYF	TGTGCCAGCAGTCCTCCTTTTGGGCCCAGAGACACGCAGTATTTT
TRBV7-3	TRBD2	-	TRBJ2-5	CASSPGTSRQYF	TGTGCCAGCAGCCCCGGGACTAGTCGCCAGTACTTC
TRBV20-1	-	-	TRBJ2-2	CSARQRNTGELFF	TGCAGTGCAAGACAGAGGAACACCGGGGAGCTGTTTTTT
TRBV5-1	TRBD2	-	TRBJ2-5	CASSLGAGREAQYF	TGCGCCAGCAGCTTGGGGGCCGGCCGGGAGGCCCAGTACTTC